The source of this TCR beta chain is a study of monozygotic twins with inflammatory bowel disease. Each CDR3 protein gets one entry in TCRdb, which reprocessed the 5' RACE reads and gives no DNA. Its table records 300,000 to 350,000 distinct CDR3 sequences. In germline, CDR1 is MNHEY, CDR2 SMNVEV (reference sequence). There are 15 residues in the CDR3. This TCR was recovered from a human donor with ulcerative colitis or Crohn's disease, or a healthy co-twin of an affected twin (not recorded which). The chain combines TRBV27 with TRBJ2-6. What was sequenced was blood. The CDR3: CASRRSTTGANVLTF. Looking up the rest from reference TRBV27 and TRBJ2-6 gives the full variable domain: EAQVTQNPRYLITVTGKKLTVTCSQNMNHEYMSWYRQDPGLGLRQIYYSMNVEVTDKGDVPEGYKVSRKEKRNFPLILESPSPNQTSLYFCASRRSTTGANVLTFGAGSRLTVL.